The 29 T cell receptor beta chains given below trace back to one sample, sequenced in a study of CD8 T cells in Susac syndrome. cDNA came from roughly 0.47 to 1 ug RNA primed by random hexamers. TCRdb used MiXCR to reprocess the immunoSEQ multiplex PCR reads, holding one entry per CDR3 protein. Seen here are 95,000 to 150,000 distinct CDR3 sequences, 95% to 96% observed once, and the top ten hold approximately 0.15%. The sequenced sample was CD4+ T cells from PBMCs. The receptors derive from a human donor with Susac syndrome.

The rearrangement links TRBV20-1 to TRBJ2-4; D is perhaps TRBD1 (7 bases). Deletions cut 6 bases from V and 4 bases from J, with 19 bases between. Germline V gene sequence: CDR1 DFQATT, CDR2 SNEGSKA (reference sequence). The CDR3 is 15 residues long. CDR3 in DNA: TGCAGTGCCCCGGGGGAGACAGGGATAAAAAACATTCAGTACTTC. Translation: CSAPGETGIKNIQYF.

The chain couples TRBV7-2 to TRBJ2-3, with D possibly being TRBD1 (5 bases). The CDR3 covers 15 residues. Germline V gives CDR1 SGHTA, CDR2 FQGNSA. Trimming removed 5 bases from V and 5 bases from J, with 17 bases in between. The CDR3 DNA reads TGTGCCAGCAGCCCCTCGCACAGGAAGGAAGATACGCAGTATTTT. It translates to CASSPSHRKEDTQYF.

The count of this clonotype is one. The chain carries TRBV20-1 and TRBJ2-7; 13 nucleotides line up with TRBD2. The V gene end was trimmed by 4 bases and the J gene end by 6 bases; junction bases not matched to a gene: 9. Germline V gene sequence: CDR1 DFQATT, CDR2 SNEGSKA (reference sequence). CDR3 length equals 15 residues. The CDR3 sequence is CSATYPGLAGVEQYF. The CDR3 DNA is TGCAGTGCTACCTACCCAGGACTAGCGGGAGTCGAGCAGTACTTC.

The rearrangement links TRBV12-3 or TRBV12-4 to TRBJ2-5, with 8 bases aligning to TRBD1. V shed 5 bases and J 1 base; nucleotides not matched to a gene: 3. The CDR3 sequence is 14 residues long. The CDR3 region is CASSLGTGQETQYF. For the CDR3, the DNA is TGTGCCAGCAGTCTGGGGACAGGCCAAGAGACCCAGTACTTC.

J is TRBJ2-7 and V is TRBV20-1, with D hard to call. V was cut by 0 bases and J by 7 bases, with 13 bases left in between. CDR1 is DFQATT, CDR2 SNEGSKA, per germline (reference sequence). The CDR3 sequence is 13 residues long. Here the CDR3 DNA reads TGCAGTGCTAGAGATCGACTGTCTGGGGAGCAGTACTTC. This gives the protein CSARDRLSGEQYF.

The rearrangement uses TRBV18 and TRBJ2-1; TRBD1 matches 8 bases. V gave up 5 bases and J gave up 9 bases; unmatched junction bases: 3. The CDR3 contains 12 residues. Germline values: CDR1 KGHSH, CDR2 LQKENI. CDR3 sequence: CASSGQGGEQFF. DNA of the CDR3: TGTGCCAGCTCAGGACAGGGCGGTGAGCAGTTCTTC.

This chain uses TRBV4-2 with TRBJ2-7, with 7 bases fitting TRBD1. The germline gives CDR1 LGHNA, CDR2 YNFKEQ. Trimming at V came to 6 bases and at J to 3 bases, leaving 11 bases not matched to a gene. This CDR3 has 15 amino acids. The CDR3 region is CASSQGESGGYEQYF. As DNA, the CDR3 is TGTGCCAGCAGTCAGGGGGAATCAGGAGGCTACGAGCAGTACTTC.

The chain combines TRBV15 with TRBJ2-7, with 13 bases matching TRBD2. Germline V gives CDR1 LNHNV, CDR2 YYDKDF (reference sequence). V lost 5 bases to trimming and J lost 6 bases; unmatched junction nucleotides: 10. The CDR3 covers 16 residues. Written as DNA, the CDR3 is TGTGCCACCAGCGCTAGAGGACTAGCGGGAGTGGGCGAGCAGTACTTC. The encoded protein is CATSARGLAGVGEQYF.

The chain joins TRBV20-1 to TRBJ1-1, with D maybe TRBD1 (5 bases). This CDR3 has 14 residues. Germline CDR1 DFQATT, CDR2 SNEGSKA (reference sequence). Trimming cost V 0 bases and J 1 base, with 9 bases left between them. The CDR3 is CSAREGTSNTEAFF. The CDR3 region has the DNA TGCAGTGCTAGAGAAGGGACCTCGAACACTGAAGCTTTCTTT.

The genes are TRBV30 and TRBJ1-1; D is ambiguous. CDR3 size: 14 residues. Trimming removed 1 base from V and 0 bases from J, with 9 bases in between. The V gene's germline CDR1 is GTSNPN and CDR2 SVGIG (reference sequence). The CDR3 is CAWSGGFMNTEAFF. The CDR3 region has the DNA TGTGCCTGGAGTGGAGGCTTCATGAACACTGAAGCTTTCTTT.

The gene calls are TRBV6-7 and TRBJ2-1; D remains ambiguous. TRBV6-7 is reported as an ORF; its role is uncertain. The CDR3 runs to 11 residues. V shed 5 bases and J shed 12 bases, with 11 bases lying between them. The CDR3 is CASSDFEVQFF. For the CDR3, the DNA is TGTGCCAGCAGTGATTTTGAGGTGCAGTTCTTC.

V and J are TRBV30 and TRBJ2-7; D perhaps matches TRBD2 (5 bases). The V end lost 4 bases, the J end lost 4 bases, and 8 bases lay between the germline ends. The CDR3 has 11 residues. Germline CDR1 and CDR2: GTSNPN and SVGIG (reference sequence). Here the CDR3 DNA reads TGTGCCTGGAAAGGGAGTTACGAGCAGTACTTC. It is translated as CAWKGSYEQYF.

The chain links TRBV7-8 to TRBJ2-7; D might be TRBD1 (6 bases). This CDR3 region has 14 residues. The germline gives CDR1 SGHVS, CDR2 FQNEAQ. V shed 5 bases and J shed 3 bases, with 14 bases lying between them. CDR3 DNA: TGTGCCAGCAGCACCCGGACAGCTATCTACGAGCAGTACTTC. Its protein product is CASSTRTAIYEQYF.

J is TRBJ2-7 and V is TRBV28; 9 bases are shared with TRBD1. With 6 bases clipped from V and 2 bases from J, the junction kept 11 bases outside the gene matches. The length of the CDR3 is 16 residues. The germline V gene has CDR1 MDHEN and CDR2 SYDVKM. In nucleotides, the CDR3 is TGTGCCAGCAGAGATAGACCGGGACAGGGTGCCTACGAGCAGTACTTC. Its protein is CASRDRPGQGAYEQYF.

This sequence joins TRBV12-3 or TRBV12-4 and TRBJ2-7, with D hard to call. The CDR3 loop spans 13 amino acids. V was cut by 5 bases and J by 2 bases, with 10 bases left in between. The CDR3, as DNA: TGTGCCAGCAGTACCGGGCCTGCCTACGAGCAGTACTTC. Translation gives CASSTGPAYEQYF.

V gene TRBV7-2 combines with J gene TRBJ1-2; tentative D call: TRBD1 (6 bases). Germline values: CDR1 SGHTA, CDR2 FQGNSA. This CDR3 has 13 residues. Deletions cut 10 bases from V and 8 bases from J, with 20 bases between. The CDR3 DNA reads as TGTGCCACTTCGCAAACAGGGCTTGGAGGCTACACCTTC. This gives the protein CATSQTGLGGYTF.

This clonotype appeared once. V usage is TRBV30 and J usage is TRBJ1-2; 7 bases match TRBD1. This CDR3 is built from 12 residues. Germline V gene lookup returns CDR1 GTSNPN and CDR2 SVGIG (reference sequence). V shed 4 bases and J 8 bases; nucleotides not matched to a gene: 7. In DNA, the CDR3 is TGTGCCTGGAACTTAGGGGGCGCGGGCTACACCTTC. This encodes CAWNLGGAGYTF.

The DNA of the CDR3 is TGCAGTGCCATAGACTTAGGCGGCACCGGGGAGCTGTTTTTT. Translation: CSAIDLGGTGELFF. The chain employs TRBV20-1 and TRBJ2-2; D is uncertain. With 6 bases removed from V and 4 bases from J, the gap between germline ends came to 15 bases. CDR1 and CDR2 from the germline V gene are DFQATT and SNEGSKA (reference sequence). CDR3 length: 14 amino acids.

The chain uses TRBV20-1 and TRBJ2-7; D gene ambiguous. CDR1 is DFQATT, CDR2 SNEGSKA, per germline (reference sequence). Between the trimmed V and J ends, which lost 1 base and 1 base, there was a span of 11 bases. The CDR3 spans 14 residues. CDR3 coding DNA: TGCAGTGCTAGAGTAGGAGTCCCATCCTACGAGCAGTACTTC. Translation: CSARVGVPSYEQYF.

The gene calls are TRBV5-1 and TRBJ2-3; 7 nucleotides align to TRBD2. CDR1 is SGHRS, CDR2 YFSETQ, per germline. CDR3 length: 15 residues. V lost 1 base, J lost 2 bases, and 4 bases stayed unmatched. Here the CDR3 reads CASSLLGGNTDTQYF. DNA for the CDR3: TGCGCCAGCAGCTTGCTCGGGGGGAACACAGATACGCAGTATTTT.

The chain has TRBV19 and TRBJ2-5, with D possibly being TRBD1 (5 bases). The ends were cut back, 6 bases at V and 7 bases at J, with 12 bases in the middle. CDR3 size: 12 residues. CDR1 and CDR2 from the germline V gene are LNHDA and SQIVND (reference sequence). The CDR3, as DNA: TGTGCCAGTAGCCCGTCGCAGGGGACCCAGTACTTC. It codes for CASSPSQGTQYF. Full variable domain (remainder filled in from reference TRBV19 and TRBJ2-5): DGGITQSPKYLFRKEGQNVTLSCEQNLNHDAMYWYRQDPGQGLRLIYYSQIVNDFQKGDIAEGYSVSREKKESFPLTVTSAQKNPTAFYLCASSPSQGTQYFGPGTRLLVL.

This chain connects TRBV5-6 to TRBJ2-5; D perhaps matches TRBD2 (5 bases). V was clipped by 1 base and J by 5 bases, with 12 bases between them. This CDR3 contains 14 residues. Germline lookup yields CDR1 SGHDT and CDR2 YYEEEE. The CDR3 region has the DNA TGTGCCAGCAGCTTGCGGGGTCCGGGGGAGACCCAGTACTTC. Translated: CASSLRGPGETQYF.

In its sample, this clonotype was seen once. This rearrangement joins TRBV5-4 to TRBJ2-3, with TRBD2 matching over 9 bases. Germline values: CDR1 SGHNT, CDR2 YYREEE (reference sequence). Trimming removed 3 bases from V and 7 bases from J; junction bases left unmatched: 6. The CDR3 spans 14 residues. Here the CDR3 DNA reads TGTGCCAGCAGCTCGGTAGCGGGAGAGAATACGCAGTATTTT. Protein product: CASSSVAGENTQYF.

The chain joins TRBV10-3 to TRBJ1-5; D unresolved. Germline V gene data show CDR1 as ENHRY and CDR2 as SYGVKD. Between the trimmed V and J ends, which lost 3 bases and 4 bases, there was a span of 10 bases. The CDR3 totals 14 residues. The DNA of the CDR3 is TGTGCCATCAGTGACGAAGGGCGAAATCAGCCCCAGCATTTT. It translates to CAISDEGRNQPQHF.

The chain employs TRBV6-5 and TRBJ1-1; 7 bases match TRBD1. The J segment lost 8 bases and the V segment lost 1 base, leaving 4 bases of the junction unmatched. The CDR3 totals 13 residues. Germline values: CDR1 MNHEY, CDR2 SVGAGI. The CDR3: CASSYLVGQEAFF. CDR3 in DNA: TGTGCCAGCAGTTACTTGGTGGGACAGGAAGCTTTCTTT.

This chain joins TRBV29-1 and TRBJ2-5; 10 nucleotides agree with TRBD2. Germline assignment: CDR1 SQVTM and CDR2 ANQGSEA. The CDR3 is 14 residues long. With 7 bases clipped from V and 5 bases from J, the junction kept 10 bases outside the gene matches. CDR3 protein: CSAPSGRFAETQYF. Written as DNA, the CDR3 is TGCAGCGCCCCTAGCGGGAGATTTGCGGAGACCCAGTACTTC.

CDR3 in DNA: TGTGCCAGCTCACCAGGGGACAGGGGGCCTCAGCCCCAGCATTTT. Its translation is CASSPGDRGPQPQHF. The rearrangement links TRBV18 to TRBJ1-5; 12 bases are a match to TRBD1. CDR1 and CDR2 (germline): KGHSH, LQKENI. CDR3 size: 15 residues. J was trimmed by 6 bases and V by 2 bases; bases with no gene match: 2.

CDR3 sequence: CASSYSGGGYTF. CDR3 DNA: TGTGCCAGCAGTTATTCAGGGGGCGGCTACACCTTC. This rearrangement joins TRBV7-2 to TRBJ1-2; 8 bases match TRBD1. Losses at the gene ends were 6 bases for V and 8 bases for J; bases not matched to a gene: 5. Germline CDR1 is SGHTA and CDR2 is FQGNSA. The CDR3 has 12 residues.

As DNA, the CDR3 is TGTGCCACCCGGGGAGCCTCCTACAATGAGCAGTTCTTC. Translation: CATRGASYNEQFF. The chain recombines TRBV27 with TRBJ2-1; TRBD2 might be the D (5 bases). The CDR3 extends over 13 amino acids. With 10 bases removed from V and 0 bases from J, the gap between germline ends came to 10 bases. CDR1 and CDR2 from the germline V gene are MNHEY and SMNVEV (reference sequence).